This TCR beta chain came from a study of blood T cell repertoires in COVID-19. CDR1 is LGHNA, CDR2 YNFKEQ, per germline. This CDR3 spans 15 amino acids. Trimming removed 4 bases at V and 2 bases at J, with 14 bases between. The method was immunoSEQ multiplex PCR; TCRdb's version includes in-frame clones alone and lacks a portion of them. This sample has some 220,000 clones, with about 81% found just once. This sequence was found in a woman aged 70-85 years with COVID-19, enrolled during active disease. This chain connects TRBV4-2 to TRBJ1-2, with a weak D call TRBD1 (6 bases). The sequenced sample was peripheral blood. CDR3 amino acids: CASSRSTGSNYGYTF. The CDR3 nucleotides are TGTGCCAGCAGCCGATCAACAGGGTCCAACTATGGCTACACCTTC.